The 9 T cell receptor beta chains presented below share a single source sample, sequenced in a study of identifying expanded T cells in peripheral blood (dated by TCRdb to the late 2010s). Preparation of the library involved the immunoSEQ multiplex PCR assay. Not all clones reach the TCRdb copy of this immuneACCESS table, which keeps in-frame sequences only. Checked studies attribute under half of the gap to unresolved V genes and leave the rest unexplained. The sample table lists tens of thousands of clones, approximately 82% of them with a count of one. The ten top clones hold about 19% of the sample. Sequenced: blood. These receptors were taken from a person aged 18-70 years in good health.

This sequence joins TRBV18 and TRBJ2-7; D possibly corresponds to TRBD2 (5 bases). The V gene lost 2 bases and the J gene lost 3 bases, with 11 bases spanning the gap. This CDR3 is built from 14 residues. Per germline, CDR1 KGHSH and CDR2 LQKENI. CDR3 loop: CASSPLTEVYEQYF. Written as DNA, the CDR3 is TGTGCCAGCTCACCATTGACGGAGGTCTACGAGCAGTACTTC.

The chain is built from TRBV14 and TRBJ2-3; D is possibly TRBD2 (6 bases). This CDR3 has 17 residues. CDR1 and CDR2 from the germline V gene are SGHDN and FVKESK. V shed 4 bases and J shed 2 bases, with 19 bases lying between them. CDR3 DNA sequence: TGTGCCAGCAGCCCTGGCCAGGGACTCCCCCTCACAGATACGCAGTATTTT. Residues: CASSPGQGLPLTDTQYF.

The gene calls are TRBV2 and TRBJ1-2; D is possibly TRBD1 (5 bases). Germline V gene sequence: CDR1 SNHLY, CDR2 FYNNEI. CDR3 size: 15 residues. Trimming took 2 bases from V and 5 from J, leaving 15 bases between them. The CDR3 here is CASSEKGHPTYGYTF. In DNA, the CDR3 is TGTGCCAGCAGTGAAAAGGGGCACCCTACGTATGGCTACACCTTC.

The chain is built from TRBV30 and TRBJ2-1; unclear D gene. This CDR3 has 14 amino acids. The ends were cut back, 1 base at V and 4 bases at J, with 11 bases in the middle. Germline values: CDR1 GTSNPN, CDR2 SVGIG (reference sequence). The CDR3 spells CAWSALLGYNEQFF. The CDR3 nucleotides read TGTGCCTGGAGTGCCCTGCTAGGTTACAATGAGCAGTTCTTC.

This chain links TRBV5-4 with TRBJ2-5; either TRBD1 or TRBD2 may supply D (5 bases each). The germline V and J ends were trimmed by 3 bases and 5 bases, with 11 bases remaining between them. In germline, CDR1 is SGHNT, CDR2 YYREEE (reference sequence). The CDR3 covers 13 residues. The DNA for the CDR3 is TGTGCCAGCAGCTATTCGGGGCGGGAGACCCAGTACTTC. Encoded protein: CASSYSGRETQYF.

This sequence joins TRBV5-1 and TRBJ2-7, with no clear D. The CDR3 is made up of 14 amino acids. Germline CDR1 SGHRS, CDR2 YFSETQ. V lost 0 bases and J lost 7, with 14 bases in between. The CDR3 loop reads CASSLDLGPPEQYF. CDR3 sequence (DNA): TGCGCCAGCAGCTTGGACCTAGGACCCCCAGAGCAGTACTTC.

This clone has only one observation. The genes are TRBV11-2 and TRBJ2-7; possibly TRBD2 for D (5 bases). V lost 7 bases, J lost 4 bases, and 17 bases lay in between. The CDR3 is 14 amino acids. Germline CDR1 reads SGHAT; CDR2 reads FQNNGV. CDR3 in DNA: TGTGCCAGCAAACTAGGTGGCAGACCTTACGAGCAGTACTTC. This translates into CASKLGGRPYEQYF.

The chain couples TRBV10-3 to TRBJ2-3; TRBD2 agrees at 9 bases. J lost 2 bases, V lost 6 bases, and 3 bases had no gene match. The CDR3 extends over 14 amino acids. Germline assignment: CDR1 ENHRY and CDR2 SYGVKD. In nucleotides, the CDR3 is TGTGCCATCAGCGGACTAGCGATCACAGATACGCAGTATTTT. It is translated as CAISGLAITDTQYF.

The J gene is TRBJ2-7, the V gene TRBV6-1; D possibly uses TRBD1 or TRBD2 (5 bases each). Germline-derived CDR1 and CDR2 are MNHNS and SASEGT. The length of the CDR3 is 14 residues. V lost 6 bases and J 3 bases, leaving 15 bases between the germline ends. The DNA of the CDR3 is TGTGCCAGCAGAGATGGGACCGGAGACTACGAGCAGTACGTC. Protein: CASRDGTGDYEQYV.